The T cell receptor beta chain under discussion was sequenced for a study of shared clonotypes between healthy human individuals. Study-level findings and limits: Among non-shared clonotypes, generation probabilities were lower than among those shared by all four donors.

To note about this clone: Its target is unknown. This CDR3 is also generated by other DNA sequences in the sample.

Naive CD8 cells lacked CD45RO, underwent positive selection for CCR7 and left out terminally differentiated effector memory CD45RA+ cells. TCRdb keeps only in-frame clones here, not all; method: immunoSEQ multiplex PCR. Of millions of clones in the sample, about 95% were seen once. This sequence was found in a man between 18 and 29 years old in good health. The sample was naive CD8+ T cells sorted from blood.

CDR3 bases: TGTGCCAGCAGCGTAGGAGGGACCTATGGCTACACCTTC. It is translated as CASSVGGTYGYTF. The rearrangement uses TRBV9 and TRBJ1-2, with D possibly TRBD1 on 5 matching bases. V gave up 0 bases and J gave up 4 bases, with 7 bases separating them. CDR3 size: 13 residues. Germline V lookup: CDR1 SGDLS, CDR2 YYNGEE. Together with reference TRBV9 and TRBJ1-2, the CDR3 gives the full variable domain: DSGVTQTPKHLITATGQRVTLRCSPRSGDLSVYWYQQSLDQGLQFLIQYYNGEERAKGNILERFSAQQFPDLHSELNLSSLELGDSALYFCASSVGGTYGYTFGSGTRLTVV.